This is a list of T cell receptor beta chains from one sample in a study of blood T cell repertoires in COVID-19. TCRdb keeps only in-frame clones here, not all; method: immunoSEQ multiplex PCR. The sample carries 150,000 to 200,000 clones, around nine tenths recorded once. The sequencing sample was made of peripheral blood. Receptors originate from a man aged 50 to 59 with acute or convalescent COVID-19. Each CDR3 is given with its conserved first and last residue. Fields, in order: V gene, J gene, clone size, D gene, CDR3 protein, CDR3 DNA. A D gene is named only where the DNA matches it firmly. Not every row has a clone size; where given, it reads once, few, many or a size class.

TRBV19	TRBJ2-7	NA	TRBD1	CARGQGVREQYF	TGTGCAAGGGGGCAGGGAGTAAGGGAGCAGTACTTC
TRBV6-1	TRBJ2-2	NA	TRBD1	CASRKTGTNTGELFF	TGTGCCAGCAGAAAGACAGGGACGAACACCGGGGAGCTGTTTTTT
TRBV19	TRBJ2-3	NA	NA	CASSRTRGGTDTQYF	TGTGCCAGTAGTAGGACTCGTGGAGGCACAGATACGCAGTATTTT
TRBV5-6	TRBJ1-2	NA	NA	CASSLDGYGYTF	TGTGCCAGCAGCTTGGACGGCTATGGCTACACCTTC
TRBV4-3	TRBJ1-4	NA	NA	CASSPTGKTEKLFF	TGCGCCAGCAGCCCCACGGGGAAGACGGAAAAACTGTTTTTT
TRBV19	TRBJ2-7	NA	TRBD1	CASTRGQGGLYEQYF	TGTGCCAGTACCCGTGGACAGGGAGGACTCTACGAGCAGTACTTC
TRBV9	TRBJ2-3	once	TRBD2	CASSVDLAGPGTQYF	TGTGCCAGCAGCGTAGACCTAGCGGGCCCGGGTACGCAGTATTTT
TRBV12-3/TRBV12-4	TRBJ2-5	NA	TRBD1	CASSPGGETQYF	TGTGCCAGCAGTCCAGGGGGTGAGACCCAGTACTTC
TRBV21-1	TRBJ2-7	NA	NA	CASSLMWVDRVYEQYF	TGTGCCAGCAGCCTTATGTGGGTGGACAGGGTATACGAGCAGTACTTC
TRBV27	TRBJ1-6	NA	TRBD1	CASRRTGVSPLHF	TGTGCCAGCAGAAGGACAGGGGTTTCACCCCTCCACTTT
TRBV6-2/TRBV6-3	TRBJ1-5	NA	NA	CASSYYSGLEQPQHF	TGTGCCAGCAGTTACTATTCAGGGTTGGAACAGCCCCAGCATTTT
TRBV27	TRBJ2-7	NA	NA	CASSLSVPGAGYEQYF	TGTGCCAGCAGTTTATCGGTGCCGGGAGCTGGCTACGAGCAGTACTTC
TRBV7-8	TRBJ2-5	NA	NA	CASSFPGTPRTQYF	TGTGCCAGCAGCTTTCCCGGGACTCCCCGGACCCAGTACTTC
TRBV4-1	TRBJ2-1	NA	TRBD2	CASSQDLRGLAVHEQFF	TGCGCCAGCAGCCAAGATCTCAGGGGACTAGCGGTCCATGAGCAGTTCTTC
TRBV11-3	TRBJ2-2	NA	NA	CASSLDAVGLRSGELFF	TGTGCCAGCAGCTTAGATGCCGTAGGACTAAGGAGCGGGGAGCTGTTTTTT
TRBV7-9	TRBJ1-6	NA	TRBD1	CASRSTGGYSPLHF	TGTGCCAGCAGAAGTACAGGGGGTTATTCACCCCTCCACTTT
TRBV4-3	TRBJ1-4	NA	NA	CASSPTAGNGVTARQKLFF	TGCGCCAGCAGCCCTACAGCCGGGAACGGCGTTACTGCCAGGCAAAAACTGTTTTTT
TRBV28	TRBJ1-1	NA	TRBD1	CATAGTGDLNTEAFF	TGTGCCACCGCCGGGACAGGGGACTTGAACACTGAAGCTTTCTTT
TRBV7-2	TRBJ2-1	NA	NA	CASGQPSYNEQFF	TGTGCAAGTGGACAGCCTTCCTACAATGAGCAGTTCTTC
TRBV28	TRBJ2-2	NA	NA	CASKGGGAGTGELFF	TGTGCCAGCAAAGGCGGAGGGGCGGGTACCGGGGAGCTGTTTTTT
TRBV6-5	TRBJ2-7	NA	TRBD1	CASSYSMGQGAYEQYF	TGTGCCAGCAGTTACTCGATGGGACAGGGGGCCTACGAGCAGTACTTC
TRBV27	TRBJ2-1	NA	TRBD1	CASSSPAGDRANEQFF	TGTGCCAGCAGTTCCCCGGCGGGGGACAGGGCTAATGAGCAGTTCTTC
TRBV7-9	TRBJ2-7	NA	TRBD2	CASRGLAGEQYF	TGTGCCAGCAGAGGACTAGCGGGCGAGCAGTACTTC
TRBV7-8	TRBJ2-7	NA	NA	CASSWRDRRYEQYF	TGTGCCAGCAGCTGGCGCGACAGACGATACGAGCAGTACTTC
TRBV27	TRBJ2-1	once	NA	CASSPGFASDEQFF	TGTGCCAGCAGTCCGGGGTTCGCCTCCGATGAGCAGTTCTTC
TRBV5-1	TRBJ2-1	once	TRBD2	CASSDSGGTYNEQFF	TGCGCCAGCAGCGATAGCGGGGGGACCTACAATGAGCAGTTCTTC
TRBV6-5	TRBJ2-6	few	TRBD1	CASSPDRAGANVLTF	TGTGCCAGCAGCCCCGACAGGGCTGGGGCCAACGTCCTGACTTTC
TRBV19	TRBJ2-2	NA	NA	CASSIASGNTGELFF	TGTGCCAGTAGTATAGCAAGCGGGAACACCGGGGAGCTGTTTTTT
TRBV6-1	TRBJ2-1	NA	NA	CASSEVATAYNEQFF	TGTGCCAGCAGTGAAGTAGCGACGGCATACAATGAGCAGTTCTTC
TRBV30	TRBJ2-5	once	NA	CARGGHQGETQYF	TGTGCCCGGGGAGGTCATCAGGGGGAGACCCAGTACTTC
TRBV6-5	TRBJ2-7	NA	NA	CASSSQYEQYF	TGTGCCAGCAGTTCCCAATACGAGCAGTACTTC
TRBV6-5	TRBJ1-1	NA	TRBD1	CASTPGQAYTEAFF	TGTGCCAGCACCCCAGGACAGGCTTACACTGAAGCTTTCTTT
TRBV27	TRBJ2-2	NA	TRBD2	CASSSNPTSDHTGELFF	TGTGCCAGCAGTTCAAACCCGACTAGCGACCACACCGGGGAGCTGTTTTTT
TRBV27	TRBJ2-7	NA	TRBD1	CASSLKVGQGPYEQYF	TGTGCCAGCAGTTTAAAAGTAGGACAGGGGCCCTACGAGCAGTACTTC
TRBV19	TRBJ1-1	once	TRBD1	CATQSQGAGEAFF	TGTGCCACTCAATCTCAGGGGGCGGGTGAAGCTTTCTTT
TRBV10-2	TRBJ2-7	few	TRBD1	CASSGTGKSLEQYF	TGCGCCAGCAGTGGGACAGGGAAGTCCCTCGAGCAGTACTTC
TRBV30	TRBJ1-2	NA	NA	CAWLTIYGYTF	TGTGCCTGGTTGACAATCTATGGCTACACCTTC
TRBV7-9	TRBJ1-2	NA	NA	CASSPFQDSPYGYTF	TGTGCCAGCAGTCCCTTCCAGGACAGCCCCTATGGCTACACCTTC
TRBV4-3	TRBJ2-3	NA	NA	CASSQDRRGDTQYF	TGCGCCAGCAGCCAAGATAGGAGGGGAGATACGCAGTATTTT
TRBV5-1	TRBJ2-1	NA	TRBD2	CASSFGTKDNEQFF	TGCGCCAGCAGCTTTGGGACTAAAGACAATGAGCAGTTCTTC
TRBV6-6	TRBJ2-2	NA	NA	CATKPSGVTGELFF	TGTGCCACCAAACCGTCGGGGGTCACCGGGGAGCTGTTTTTT
TRBV4-2	TRBJ2-7	NA	TRBD2	CASSRTSGRAGSYEQYF	TGTGCCAGCAGCCGGACTAGCGGGAGGGCGGGGAGCTACGAGCAGTACTTC
TRBV3-1/TRBV3-2	TRBJ1-3	NA	NA	CASSQEGGAWSGNTIYF	TGTGCCAGCAGCCAAGAGGGGGGGGCTTGGTCTGGAAACACCATATATTTT
TRBV7-3	TRBJ2-2	NA	TRBD1	CASSLAQGSTGELFF	TGTGCCAGCAGCTTAGCACAGGGGAGCACCGGGGAGCTGTTTTTT
TRBV29-1	TRBJ2-1	NA	NA	CSVVAPQGYNEQFF	TGCAGCGTTGTTGCGCCCCAGGGGTACAATGAGCAGTTCTTC
TRBV5-6	TRBJ1-1	NA	NA	CASSFQINTEAFF	TGTGCCAGCAGCTTCCAAATTAACACTGAAGCTTTCTTT
TRBV6-5	TRBJ1-2	once	NA	CASSPLGGIGYTF	TGTGCCAGCAGTCCATTGGGGGGGATAGGCTACACCTTC